This record looks at one T cell receptor beta chain sequence and its context. The specificity of this receptor is unknown. Base-call qualities are not available, and no considerably larger clone is one nucleotide away. The V end loses 5 bases and the J end loses 0 bases, and a stretch of 11 bases separates them. The CDR3, from cysteine to phenylalanine, totals 15 residues. Only CDR3 DNA is held: 45 bases, read in frame from base 1. CDR1 and CDR2 are read off the germline V gene (reference sequence) as SEHNR and FQNEAQ. This entry belongs to a study of blood T cell repertoires in COVID-19 (TCRdb year 2020). In terms of the full investigation: Samples covering the acute and convalescent phases of COVID-19 were provided by collaborators in the United States, Italy and Spain. The repertoires were released in a freely available public database meant as a resource for research on the immune response to SARS-CoV-2. The material from the prospective study consisted of cDNA or gDNA derived from T cells, B-cell-depleted T cells, or PBMCs. Samples were obtained from the ongoing ImmuneRACE study (first 160 participants) and from 1,254 subjects provided by 6 global collaborators. Where available, HLA class I and class II types were obtained from metadata supplied by the sample provider rather than from assay-based typing. Sample metadata almost always included a de-identified subject ID, COVID-19 status, age in years and sex. The dataset comprised deeply sampled blood TCRbeta repertoires from subjects exposed to, actively infected with, or recovered from COVID-19.

TCRbeta CDR3 regions were amplified from genomic DNA by means of the immunoSEQ Assay, a bias-controlled multiplex PCR. In the authors' own workflow: Within the assay, amplification of reference gene primers was used to estimate how many nucleated cells each sample contained. To quantify the absolute abundance of each unique TCRbeta CDR3 rearrangement, sequence reads were collapsed and filtered. For each sample, productive Simpson clonality was calculated by taking the square root of Simpson's diversity index across productive rearrangements. TCRdb took this table from immuneACCESS and kept in-frame rearrangements with V and J called. Such tables lack part of the clones; where checked against another copy, unresolved V genes explain under half of the gap, and the rest is unexplained. For V, J and clone size, that table is used; D and trimming come from the DNA. The sample profile shows nearly 350,000 clones; less than 90% of them were found once. The leading ten clones occupy approximately 0.99% of the sample.

The study at large found these results: How much clinical and demographic metadata was included differed by source and by participant, and the metadata was provided uncurated.

Participants in the prospective study were aged about 18 to 95 years, lived in 24 United States geographic areas, and enrolled through a virtual design. In the prospective study, cohorts were assigned on the basis of participant-reported clinical history obtained from a screening survey and a study questionnaire. Recovered participants in ImmuneRACE Cohort 3 were defined by two consecutive negative NP/OP PCR tests, clearance by a healthcare professional, or resolution of symptoms. In the prospective study, mobile phlebotomists collected whole blood, serum and a nasopharyngeal or oropharyngeal swab from each participant. Prospective study participants could optionally give additional blood draws and questionnaires over a roughly two-month period. Prospective study blood samples were shipped either frozen or at room temperature before DNA extraction.

Sequenced: PBMCs or T cells enriched from blood (not recorded which). The origin of this receptor is a woman aged 25 to 39 who had recovered from COVID-19. The chain is made from TRBV7-9 and TRBJ1-5; the D gene assignment is ambiguous. The CDR3 protein sequence reads: CASSVDGISNQPQHF. The bases read TGTGCCAGCAGCGTAGACGGGATTAGCAATCAGCCCCAGCATTTT. When the CDR3 is completed using the reference TRBV7-9 and TRBJ1-5 genes on either side, the full variable domain is DTGVSQNPRHKITKRGQNVTFRCDPISEHNRLYWYRQTLGQGPEFLTYFQNEAQLEKSRLLSDRFSAERPKGSFSTLEIQRTEQGDSAMYLCASSVDGISNQPQHFGDGTRLSIL.